This T cell receptor beta chain was found in a study of T-cell reconstitution after alpha-beta-depleted transplantation in children. Study outcomes and limitations: The origin of high day-60 TCRbeta diversity in some patients lay in surviving recipient T cells and thymic progenitors. Newly produced T cells mostly provided counts and TCRbeta diversity after one year, as hyperexpanded clones declined. About two months after transplant, alpha-beta T cells reportedly came from several hundred expanded graft clones.

This clonotype was recorded many times. Antigen: not known. The CDR3 runs to 17 residues. Germline CDR1 is SEHNR and CDR2 is FQNEAQ (reference sequence). After removal of 0 bases from V and 6 bases from J, the junction contained 10 bases not matched to a gene. Unique molecular identifiers featured in how the TCRbeta library was prepared. TCRdb reprocessed the PCR reads with MiXCR, giving one entry per CDR3 protein. The sample lists roughly 350,000 distinct CDR3 sequences, roughly 15% occurring once. The sample consisted of PBMCs, mostly from graft donor cells, taken 360 days after TCRalphabeta/CD19-depleted stem cell transplant. The chain recombines TRBV7-9 with TRBJ2-1; 8 bases line up with TRBD2. The receptor comes from a male patient aged 2-10 years who had a stem cell transplant for acute lymphoblastic leukemia, so the T cells may come from the graft donor. As DNA, the CDR3 is TGTGCCAGCAGCTTAGCGAAACTAGCGGTGGGGCTCAATGAGCAGTTCTTC. Its protein product is CASSLAKLAVGLNEQFF.